The text below deals with one T cell receptor (beta chain). Its antigen is unidentified. TCRdb's table, derived via immunoSEQ multiplex PCR, lists solely in-frame clones and lacks some. The data hold roughly 150,000 clones, with over 90% observed a single time. The sample originates from a study of T cell responses to AZD1222 COVID-19 vaccine. Study observations and caveats: In a largely white British group with more females than males, clonal diversity was possibly underestimated. Baseline seropositives among AZD1222 recipients totaled only five to seven.

CDR1 and CDR2 from the germline V gene are SGHNT and YENEEA. CDR3 length equals 12 residues. Trimming removed 1 base at V and 10 bases at J, with 10 bases between. The sequencing here drew on peripheral blood, taken on day 0 of AZD1222 vaccination. This sequence joins TRBV11-3 and TRBJ1-1, with D uncertain. The sequence was collected from an adult in good health. The CDR3 here is CASSLGETTAFF. DNA for the CDR3: TGTGCCAGCAGCTTAGGAGAAACCACAGCTTTCTTT. Drawing the rest from reference TRBV11-3 and TRBJ1-1, the complete variable domain is EAGVVQSPRYKIIEKKQPVAFWCNPISGHNTLYWYLQNLGQGPELLIRYENEEAVDDSQLPKDRFSAERLKGVDSTLKIQPAELGDSAVYLCASSLGETTAFFGQGTRLTVV.